The rows below give T cell receptor beta chains drawn from one sample of a study of T cell responses to AZD1222 COVID-19 vaccine. Repertoires were generated with immunoSEQ multiplex PCR, while TCRdb's copy carries only in-frame clones and drops some. Found here are 100,000 to 150,000 clones, 80% to 95% of them singletons; the top ten hold 4% to 5.5%. Specimen: peripheral blood, collected on day 0 of MenACWY control vaccination. The receptors were gathered from an adult in good health. CDR3s include the opening cysteine and the closing phenylalanine or tryptophan. D genes are given only for firm matches. Clone size is given for some rows only: seen once, a few or many times, or a class if the clone is expanded.

clone_size: .; d_call: TRBD1; j_call: TRBJ1-1; v_call: TRBV28; cdr3_nt: TGTGCCAGCAGTCCCCCGACAGGGTTGTTAACTGAAGCTTTCTTT; cdr3_aa: CASSPPTGLLTEAFF
clone_size: .; d_call: .; j_call: TRBJ2-2; v_call: TRBV7-6; cdr3_nt: TGTGCCAGCAGCTTTATTTCGGGGGAAATAATCGGGGAGCTGTTTTTT; cdr3_aa: CASSFISGEIIGELFF
clone_size: .; d_call: .; j_call: TRBJ1-2; v_call: TRBV2; cdr3_nt: TGTGCCAGCAGTTGGACAGAATCTATGGGCTACACCTTC; cdr3_aa: CASSWTESMGYTF
clone_size: .; d_call: .; j_call: TRBJ2-1; v_call: TRBV10-3; cdr3_nt: TGTGCCATCAGTGAGTCTGACTCGAACTACAATGAGCAGTTCTTC; cdr3_aa: CAISESDSNYNEQFF
clone_size: .; d_call: TRBD1; j_call: TRBJ1-6; v_call: TRBV10-3; cdr3_nt: TGTGCCATCAGTATAGGGGGCCCAAATGATCCCCTCCACTTT; cdr3_aa: CAISIGGPNDPLHF
clone_size: .; d_call: .; j_call: TRBJ1-2; v_call: TRBV5-8; cdr3_nt: TGTGCCAGCAGCTGGGGAGAATGGCCGAACTATGGCTACACCTTC; cdr3_aa: CASSWGEWPNYGYTF
clone_size: .; d_call: .; j_call: TRBJ2-5; v_call: TRBV29-1; cdr3_nt: TGCAGCGTTGCTACGCCCGGGAACCAGTACTTC; cdr3_aa: CSVATPGNQYF
clone_size: few; d_call: TRBD2; j_call: TRBJ2-2; v_call: TRBV3-1/TRBV3-2; cdr3_nt: TGTGCCAGCAGCCCGGGACTAGCACACACCGGGGAGCTGTTTTTT; cdr3_aa: CASSPGLAHTGELFF
clone_size: .; d_call: .; j_call: TRBJ1-1; v_call: TRBV5-1; cdr3_nt: TGCGCCAGCAGCTTGGAGTTGTCCGGTCGGGGGGTTAACACTGAAGCTTTCTTT; cdr3_aa: CASSLELSGRGVNTEAFF
clone_size: once; d_call: TRBD2; j_call: TRBJ2-1; v_call: TRBV11-2; cdr3_nt: TGTGCCAGCAGCTACACGTCGGGGGCGGGAGGTAGCTTATACAATGAGCAGTTCTTC; cdr3_aa: CASSYTSGAGGSLYNEQFF
clone_size: .; d_call: .; j_call: TRBJ2-1; v_call: TRBV27; cdr3_nt: TGTGCCAGCAGTTTATCCCCCCAAACTACCGTCTTTAGGAATGAGCAGTTCTTC; cdr3_aa: CASSLSPQTTVFRNEQFF
clone_size: few; d_call: .; j_call: TRBJ1-1; v_call: TRBV7-6; cdr3_nt: TGTGCCAGCAGCCTACAGGGTGGTGGGAACACTGAAGCTTTCTTT; cdr3_aa: CASSLQGGGNTEAFF
clone_size: few; d_call: TRBD2; j_call: TRBJ2-7; v_call: TRBV14; cdr3_nt: TGTGCCAGCAGCCTAGGGACTAGCGGGCTCTACGAGCAGTACTTC; cdr3_aa: CASSLGTSGLYEQYF
clone_size: few; d_call: TRBD1; j_call: TRBJ1-6; v_call: TRBV27; cdr3_nt: TGTGCCAGCAGTTTGGACAGGGGGCGCGGTAATTCACCCCTCCACTTT; cdr3_aa: CASSLDRGRGNSPLHF
clone_size: .; d_call: TRBD2; j_call: TRBJ2-3; v_call: TRBV20-1; cdr3_nt: TGCAGTGCTAGTTCGGGACTAGCGGGAGGATCAGGCAAGGATTTT; cdr3_aa: CSASSGLAGGSGKDF
clone_size: .; d_call: .; j_call: TRBJ2-7; v_call: TRBV9; cdr3_nt: TGTGCCAGCAGCGTAGCAGCGGGTCGCTCCTACGAGCAGTACTTC; cdr3_aa: CASSVAAGRSYEQYF
clone_size: .; d_call: .; j_call: TRBJ1-6; v_call: TRBV7-2; cdr3_nt: TGTGCCAGCACTCCCCCGGGGTTAAGTAATTCACCCCTCCACTTT; cdr3_aa: CASTPPGLSNSPLHF
clone_size: .; d_call: .; j_call: TRBJ1-3; v_call: TRBV5-1; cdr3_nt: TGCGCCAGCAGCTTGTCATCATCTGGAAACACCATATATTTT; cdr3_aa: CASSLSSSGNTIYF
clone_size: .; d_call: .; j_call: TRBJ1-5; v_call: TRBV19; cdr3_nt: TGTGCCAGTAGTATAGCAAGTCAGCCCCAGCATTTT; cdr3_aa: CASSIASQPQHF
clone_size: .; d_call: .; j_call: TRBJ1-1; v_call: TRBV2; cdr3_nt: TGTGCCAGCAGTGAAGCGCTCCCGTCGTTCATGAACACTGAAGCTTTCTTT; cdr3_aa: CASSEALPSFMNTEAFF
clone_size: .; d_call: TRBD2; j_call: TRBJ2-5; v_call: TRBV3-1/TRBV3-2; cdr3_nt: TGTGCCAGCAGCCGAGAGGGAGGGCGTCTAGCGGCAAAAGAGACCCAGTACTTC; cdr3_aa: CASSREGGRLAAKETQYF
clone_size: .; d_call: .; j_call: TRBJ1-2; v_call: TRBV5-1; cdr3_nt: TGCGCCAGCAGCTTGGAGACAGCTAGTAGCTATGGCTACACCTTC; cdr3_aa: CASSLETASSYGYTF
clone_size: .; d_call: .; j_call: TRBJ2-7; v_call: TRBV30; cdr3_nt: TGTGCCTGGAGTGTACATCTGGTTACAGTCGGACCAGGAGAGCAGTACTTC; cdr3_aa: CAWSVHLVTVGPGEQYF
clone_size: .; d_call: TRBD2; j_call: TRBJ2-2; v_call: TRBV5-1; cdr3_nt: TGCGCCAGCAGCAGGACCTCTAGCGGGTGGAACACCGGGGAGCTGTTTTTT; cdr3_aa: CASSRTSSGWNTGELFF
clone_size: .; d_call: .; j_call: TRBJ2-1; v_call: TRBV5-8; cdr3_nt: TGTGCCAGCAGCTTTGACGGACTTCCGACCAATGAGCAGTTCTTC; cdr3_aa: CASSFDGLPTNEQFF
clone_size: .; d_call: .; j_call: TRBJ1-1; v_call: TRBV13; cdr3_nt: TGTGCCAGCAGCCCTGAGCCCTCAGGGAACACTGAAGCTTTCTTT; cdr3_aa: CASSPEPSGNTEAFF
clone_size: .; d_call: .; j_call: TRBJ2-5; v_call: TRBV6-5; cdr3_nt: TGTGCCAGCAGTTACAACGGGTGGGTGGAGACCCAGTACTTC; cdr3_aa: CASSYNGWVETQYF
clone_size: .; d_call: TRBD2; j_call: TRBJ2-1; v_call: TRBV3-1/TRBV3-2; cdr3_nt: TGTGCCAGCAGCCAAGATGTAGCGGGATACAATGAGCAGTTCTTC; cdr3_aa: CASSQDVAGYNEQFF
clone_size: .; d_call: TRBD2; j_call: TRBJ2-1; v_call: TRBV4-1; cdr3_nt: TGCGCCAGCAGCCAAGAAATCCAAATAGCGGGAGGGGTTAAAAATGAGCAGTTCTTC; cdr3_aa: CASSQEIQIAGGVKNEQFF
clone_size: .; d_call: .; j_call: TRBJ1-2; v_call: TRBV18; cdr3_nt: TGTGCCAGCTCACCTCTCCAGGGAGGGAACGATGGCTACACCTTC; cdr3_aa: CASSPLQGGNDGYTF
clone_size: .; d_call: TRBD1; j_call: TRBJ2-5; v_call: TRBV28; cdr3_nt: TGTGCCAGCAGCCGCGGTCCCGGGACAGGGGAAGAGACCCAGTACTTC; cdr3_aa: CASSRGPGTGEETQYF
clone_size: .; d_call: .; j_call: TRBJ1-1; v_call: TRBV2; cdr3_nt: TGTGCCAGCAGTGCTTCCAGAAGTTCCACTGAAGCTTTCTTT; cdr3_aa: CASSASRSSTEAFF
clone_size: .; d_call: .; j_call: TRBJ1-1; v_call: TRBV3-1/TRBV3-2; cdr3_nt: TGTGCCAGCAGCCAAAACACAGGGACCGGCACTGAAGCTTTCTTT; cdr3_aa: CASSQNTGTGTEAFF
clone_size: once; d_call: .; j_call: TRBJ2-4; v_call: TRBV5-1; cdr3_nt: TGCGCCAGCAGCTTAGAGGGGGCCAAAAACATTCAGTACTTC; cdr3_aa: CASSLEGAKNIQYF
clone_size: .; d_call: .; j_call: TRBJ1-1; v_call: TRBV28; cdr3_nt: TGTGCCAGCAGTTTTGGGGTTCCTGAAGCTTTCTTT; cdr3_aa: CASSFGVPEAFF
clone_size: .; d_call: .; j_call: TRBJ2-6; v_call: TRBV7-2; cdr3_nt: TGTGCCAGCAGCTTAGAAGGACCAGGCTCCTCTGGGGCCAACGTCCTGACTTTC; cdr3_aa: CASSLEGPGSSGANVLTF
clone_size: .; d_call: TRBD1; j_call: TRBJ2-1; v_call: TRBV24-1; cdr3_nt: TGTGCCACCAGTGATATGGGACAGGGTTACAATGAGCAGTTCTTC; cdr3_aa: CATSDMGQGYNEQFF
clone_size: .; d_call: .; j_call: TRBJ2-1; v_call: TRBV6-5; cdr3_nt: TGTGCCGCATCGCTACTGGACGCTGAGCAGTTCTTC; cdr3_aa: CAASLLDAEQFF
clone_size: .; d_call: .; j_call: TRBJ2-1; v_call: TRBV18; cdr3_nt: TGTGCCAGCTCACCACCGTGGCAGGGGACTTACAATGAGCAGTTCTTC; cdr3_aa: CASSPPWQGTYNEQFF
clone_size: .; d_call: TRBD1; j_call: TRBJ2-7; v_call: TRBV7-9; cdr3_nt: TGTGCCAGCAGCGCTCCGGGACAGACCACCTCCTACGAGCAGTACTTC; cdr3_aa: CASSAPGQTTSYEQYF
clone_size: .; d_call: .; j_call: TRBJ2-3; v_call: TRBV7-2; cdr3_nt: TGTGCCAGCAGCTTATACTCAGATACGCAGTATTTT; cdr3_aa: CASSLYSDTQYF
clone_size: .; d_call: TRBD1; j_call: TRBJ1-6; v_call: TRBV27; cdr3_nt: TGTGCCAGCAGCCCTTGGGACAGGGGTGGATCACCCCTCCACTTT; cdr3_aa: CASSPWDRGGSPLHF
clone_size: .; d_call: TRBD2; j_call: TRBJ2-5; v_call: TRBV9; cdr3_nt: TGTGCCAGCAGCAGAGCGGCTGGGACTAGCGGGGAAGAGACCCAGTACTTC; cdr3_aa: CASSRAAGTSGEETQYF
clone_size: .; d_call: .; j_call: TRBJ1-5; v_call: TRBV28; cdr3_nt: TGTGCCAGCAGTACCTCCCCGGGGGCACGGAAGTTCGATAGCAATCAGCCCCAGCATTTT; cdr3_aa: CASSTSPGARKFDSNQPQHF
clone_size: .; d_call: .; j_call: TRBJ2-5; v_call: TRBV19; cdr3_nt: TGTGCCAGTAGTATAACGGGCGGGGAGACCCAGTACTTC; cdr3_aa: CASSITGGETQYF
clone_size: .; d_call: TRBD1; j_call: TRBJ2-3; v_call: TRBV28; cdr3_nt: TGTGCCAGCAGTTTACGGGACAGGTTCGTCACAGATACGCAGTATTTT; cdr3_aa: CASSLRDRFVTDTQYF
clone_size: .; d_call: TRBD1; j_call: TRBJ1-1; v_call: TRBV10-3; cdr3_nt: TGTGCCATCAGGGACAGGGGGGACACTGAAGCTTTCTTT; cdr3_aa: CAIRDRGDTEAFF
clone_size: .; d_call: TRBD1; j_call: TRBJ2-1; v_call: TRBV7-6; cdr3_nt: TGTGCCAGCAAACCGGGACAGGGGGCGCAAGGGGAGCAGTTCTTC; cdr3_aa: CASKPGQGAQGEQFF
clone_size: .; d_call: .; j_call: TRBJ1-2; v_call: TRBV7-6; cdr3_nt: TGTGCCAGCAGCCCAGGGGTTGGGGAGTTCCCGGATAATGCTGGCTACACCTTC; cdr3_aa: CASSPGVGEFPDNAGYTF
clone_size: .; d_call: TRBD2; j_call: TRBJ2-2; v_call: TRBV18; cdr3_nt: TGTGCCAGCTCTCCGACTAGCGGGCCCGGAGGCACCGGGGAGCTGTTTTTT; cdr3_aa: CASSPTSGPGGTGELFF
clone_size: .; d_call: .; j_call: TRBJ2-1; v_call: TRBV7-9; cdr3_nt: TGTGCCAGCAGATCTACACGAGACATGGGGGATGAGCAGTTCTTC; cdr3_aa: CASRSTRDMGDEQFF
clone_size: .; d_call: TRBD1; j_call: TRBJ2-3; v_call: TRBV28; cdr3_nt: TGTGCCAGCAGTTTAGACTCCCGACAGGGCGCGCAGTATTTT; cdr3_aa: CASSLDSRQGAQYF
clone_size: .; d_call: .; j_call: TRBJ1-1; v_call: TRBV6-5; cdr3_nt: TGTGCCAGCAGTTACGGTGATGCTGAAGCTTTCTTT; cdr3_aa: CASSYGDAEAFF
clone_size: .; d_call: TRBD1; j_call: TRBJ1-2; v_call: TRBV15; cdr3_nt: TGTGCCACCAGCAGAGGAAAAGGGACAGCCTATGGCTACACCTTC; cdr3_aa: CATSRGKGTAYGYTF
clone_size: .; d_call: .; j_call: TRBJ2-1; v_call: TRBV7-9; cdr3_nt: TGTGCCAGCAGCCCCGTTAAGCCTGAGCAGTTCTTC; cdr3_aa: CASSPVKPEQFF
clone_size: .; d_call: .; j_call: TRBJ1-1; v_call: TRBV6-5; cdr3_nt: TGTGCCTCCTCTCTGGGGGGAGGGAACACTGAAGCTTTCTTT; cdr3_aa: CASSLGGGNTEAFF
clone_size: once; d_call: TRBD2; j_call: TRBJ2-5; v_call: TRBV19; cdr3_nt: TGTGCCAGTAGTATAGATGGGCTAGCGGGAAGGGAGACCCAGTACTTC; cdr3_aa: CASSIDGLAGRETQYF
clone_size: .; d_call: TRBD2; j_call: TRBJ2-5; v_call: TRBV30; cdr3_nt: TGTGCCTGGAGTGTAAAGCGGGAGTTAGAGACCCAGTACTTC; cdr3_aa: CAWSVKRELETQYF
clone_size: .; d_call: .; j_call: TRBJ2-3; v_call: TRBV5-1; cdr3_nt: TGCGCCAGCAGCTTGGTTCAGGCGACAGATACGCAGTATTTT; cdr3_aa: CASSLVQATDTQYF